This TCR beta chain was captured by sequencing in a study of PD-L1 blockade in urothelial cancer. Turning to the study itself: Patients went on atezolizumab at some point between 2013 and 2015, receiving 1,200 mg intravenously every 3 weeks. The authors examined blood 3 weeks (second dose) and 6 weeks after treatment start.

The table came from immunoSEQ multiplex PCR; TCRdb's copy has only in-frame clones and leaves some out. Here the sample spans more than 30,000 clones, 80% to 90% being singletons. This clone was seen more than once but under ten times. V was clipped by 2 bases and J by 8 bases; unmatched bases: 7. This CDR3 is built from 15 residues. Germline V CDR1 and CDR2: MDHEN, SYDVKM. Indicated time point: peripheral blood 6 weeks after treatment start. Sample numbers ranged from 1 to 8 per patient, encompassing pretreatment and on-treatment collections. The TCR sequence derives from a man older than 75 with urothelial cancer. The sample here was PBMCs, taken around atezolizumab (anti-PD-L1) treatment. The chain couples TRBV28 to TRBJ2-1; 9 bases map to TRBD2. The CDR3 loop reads CASSLPSGVIYEQFF. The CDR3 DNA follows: TGTGCCAGCAGTTTACCTAGCGGGGTTATATATGAGCAGTTCTTC.